The 18 T cell receptor beta chains below come from one sample, sequenced in a study of blood T cell repertoires in COVID-19. The assay was immunoSEQ multiplex PCR, and TCRdb's table has in-frame clones only and misses some. The sample lists 100,000 to 150,000 clones, about 88% occurring once. The sample was peripheral blood. These receptors were taken from a woman of 80 years or more with acute or convalescent COVID-19.

The V gene is TRBV2, the J gene TRBJ2-1, with a weak D call TRBD2 (6 bases). V was pared by 5 bases and J by 4 bases, with 12 bases between. CDR3 length equals 14 residues. Germline CDR1 and CDR2: SNHLY and FYNNEI. The CDR3 loop is CASSSTGAYNEQFF. CDR3 sequence (DNA): TGTGCCAGCAGTAGCACGGGAGCATACAATGAGCAGTTCTTC. The variable domain in full, completed from reference TRBV2 and TRBJ2-1, reads EPEVTQTPSHQVTQMGQEVILRCVPISNHLYFYWYRQILGQKVEFLVSFYNNEISEKSEIFDDQFSVERPDGSNFTLKIRSTKLEDSAMYFCASSSTGAYNEQFFGPGTRLTVL.

The rearrangement joins TRBV5-1 to TRBJ2-7; 11 nucleotides agree with TRBD1. Germline CDR1 is SGHRS and CDR2 is YFSETQ. The CDR3 runs to 16 residues. The ends lost 0 bases at V and 5 bases at J; junction bases unmatched: 7. This CDR3 reads CASSLGFGTGGNEQYF. Written as DNA, the CDR3 is TGCGCCAGCAGCTTGGGATTCGGGACAGGGGGGAACGAGCAGTACTTC.

This clone was detected only a few times. This chain uses TRBV28 with TRBJ1-5, with D uncertain. There are 14 residues in the CDR3. Trimming pared 5 bases from V and 6 bases from J, leaving 14 bases between. Germline values: CDR1 MDHEN, CDR2 SYDVKM. Here the CDR3 reads CASSVVGEGQPQHF. The CDR3 DNA follows: TGTGCCAGCAGTGTGGTTGGGGAGGGTCAGCCCCAGCATTTT.

The chain links TRBV7-9 to TRBJ1-2; TRBD1 matches 7 bases. This CDR3 is built from 13 residues. CDR1 and CDR2 from the germline V gene are SEHNR and FQNEAQ (reference sequence). The ends lost 5 bases at V and 4 bases at J; junction bases unmatched: 4. CDR3 in DNA: TGTGCCAGCAGCACCGGGACAGCCTATGGCTACACCTTC. It specifies CASSTGTAYGYTF.

This clone was picked up a small number of times. The chain joins TRBV5-1 to TRBJ1-1; 11 bases match TRBD1. With 3 bases clipped from V and 5 bases from J, the junction kept 3 bases outside the gene matches. Germline assignment: CDR1 SGHRS and CDR2 YFSETQ. This CDR3 is 14 amino acids long. The DNA of the CDR3 is TGCGCCAGCAGCTCGGACAGGGGGCAGACTGAAGCTTTCTTT. This encodes CASSSDRGQTEAFF.

The chain is built from TRBV7-3 and TRBJ1-2; D might be TRBD1 (6 bases). CDR3 size: 17 residues. The germline V gene encodes CDR1 SGHTA and CDR2 FQGTGA. V was clipped by 5 bases and J by 4 bases, with 23 bases between them. This chain's CDR3 is CASSPSGGDKGPYGYTF. The CDR3 DNA follows: TGTGCCAGCAGCCCCTCGGGGGGCGATAAGGGCCCCTATGGCTACACCTTC.

CDR3 protein: CAGHRGPETQYF. CDR3 in DNA: TGTGCCGGTCACAGGGGGCCGGAGACCCAGTACTTC. J is TRBJ2-5 and V is TRBV19; 9 bases are a match to TRBD1. Germline V gives CDR1 LNHDA, CDR2 SQIVND (reference sequence). Unmatched junction bases numbered 6, after V lost 11 bases and J lost 5 bases. This CDR3 has 12 amino acids. Full variable domain (missing parts from reference TRBV19 and TRBJ2-5): DGGITQSPKYLFRKEGQNVTLSCEQNLNHDAMYWYRQDPGQGLRLIYYSQIVNDFQKGDIAEGYSVSREKKESFPLTVTSAQKNPTAFYLCAGHRGPETQYFGPGTRLLVL.

The chain recombines TRBV4-1 with TRBJ2-7, with 7 bases matching TRBD1. V lost 1 base and J lost 1; bases outside the gene matches: 4. Germline lookup yields CDR1 MGHRA and CDR2 YSYEKL. The CDR3 is 15 residues long. In DNA form, the CDR3 reads TGCGCCAGCAGCCAAGCCGGGACAGCTTCCTACGAGCAGTACTTC. Protein: CASSQAGTASYEQYF.

The V call is TRBV6-2 or TRBV6-3, the J call TRBJ2-5, with 7 bases that match TRBD2. V was clipped by 5 bases and J by 2 bases; unmatched bases: 5. This CDR3 contains 14 residues. Germline V gene data show CDR1 as MNHEY and CDR2 as SVGEGT. The CDR3 protein is CASSRWEGQETQYF. The DNA of the CDR3 is TGTGCCAGCAGTAGATGGGAGGGACAAGAGACCCAGTACTTC.

The chain couples TRBV5-5 to TRBJ1-1; D is ambiguous. CDR3 length: 11 amino acids. The V end lost 4 bases, the J end lost 3 bases, and 4 bases lay between the germline ends. CDR1 and CDR2 from the germline V gene are SGHKS and YYEKEE (reference sequence). The CDR3 sequence: CASSLHTEAFF. The CDR3 nucleotides read TGTGCCAGCAGCCTACACACTGAAGCTTTCTTT.

V and J are TRBV28 and TRBJ2-7; TRBD1 matches 9 bases. The CDR3 extends over 15 amino acids. CDR1 and CDR2 (germline): MDHEN, SYDVKM. Losses at the gene ends were 4 bases for V and 0 bases for J; bases not matched to a gene: 4. CDR3 amino acids: CASSSPGQGSYEQYF. CDR3 nucleotide sequence: TGTGCCAGCAGTTCACCGGGACAGGGCTCCTACGAGCAGTACTTC.

V and J are TRBV10-3 and TRBJ1-2, with no clear D. The germline CDR1 and CDR2 sequences are ENHRY and SYGVKD. V gave up 4 bases and J gave up 0 bases, with 6 bases separating them. CDR3 size: 13 residues. CDR3 in amino acids: CAISGPANYGYTF. In DNA form, the CDR3 reads TGTGCCATCAGTGGTCCAGCTAACTATGGCTACACCTTC.

This clone came up once. The chain has TRBV12-3 or TRBV12-4 and TRBJ1-2; 9 nucleotides agree with TRBD1. This CDR3 comprises 13 residues. V lost 6 bases and J lost 6; bases outside the gene matches: 5. DNA of the CDR3: TGTGCCAGCAGGGGGACAGGGAGGCATGGCTACACCTTC. It specifies CASRGTGRHGYTF.

This rearrangement joins TRBV7-6 to TRBJ1-1; the D is unclear. The germline V gene has CDR1 SGHVS and CDR2 FNYEAQ. Deletions cut 5 bases from V and 8 bases from J, with 12 bases between. The CDR3 runs to 12 residues. The CDR3, as DNA: TGTGCCAGCAGCCCCTCGTCTAGGGAAGCTTTCTTT. This encodes CASSPSSREAFF.

This clone showed up just once. The chain links TRBV3-1 (or the pseudogene TRBV3-2) to TRBJ2-1; 8 nucleotides agree with TRBD1. The trim removed 0 bases at V and 3 bases at J, leaving 4 bases unmatched. The CDR3 loop spans 16 amino acids. Germline CDR1 is LGHDT and CDR2 is YNNKEL (reference sequence). Here the CDR3 reads CASSQEVGQGYNEQFF. In DNA form, the CDR3 reads TGTGCCAGCAGCCAAGAGGTTGGACAGGGCTACAATGAGCAGTTCTTC.

A word on this clone: The sample has other DNA sequences that encode this CDR3 too. The chain links TRBV2 to TRBJ1-3; D uncertain. The CDR3 is 13 amino acids. Germline V gene sequence: CDR1 SNHLY, CDR2 FYNNEI. V was trimmed by 5 bases and J by 0 bases, leaving 5 bases between them. CDR3 sequence (DNA): TGTGCCAGCAGTCTAGACTCTGGAAACACCATATATTTT. Translated: CASSLDSGNTIYF.

The CDR3 here is CASSRGQGHEKLFF. As DNA, the CDR3 is TGTGCCAGCTCCCGAGGGCAGGGGCACGAAAAACTGTTTTTT. This rearrangement joins TRBV3-1 (or the pseudogene TRBV3-2) to TRBJ1-4, with a weak D call TRBD1 (6 bases). V shed 8 bases and J shed 8 bases, with 18 bases lying between them. Germline-derived CDR1 and CDR2 are LGHDT and YNNKEL (reference sequence). The CDR3 covers 14 residues.

This clone was seen a single time. V and J are TRBV28 and TRBJ2-7; 8 nucleotides align to TRBD1. Trimming removed 6 bases from V and 4 bases from J; junction bases left unmatched: 8. The germline V gene encodes CDR1 MDHEN and CDR2 SYDVKM. CDR3 length: 14 residues. The CDR3 is CASRPPQGVYEQYF. In DNA form, the CDR3 reads TGTGCCAGCAGGCCCCCACAGGGGGTTTACGAGCAGTACTTC.